This entry describes one TCR beta chain. The data are from a study of technical replicates of blood from a few donors. This table comes from immunoSEQ multiplex PCR, and its TCRdb copy is limited to in-frame clones, with some not included. The sample lists some 17,000 clones; approximately 86% were seen once. Material: PBMCs. The sequence was collected from a human donor in good health.

The CDR3 nucleotides read TGCAGCGTTGATAGCGGGAGCTCCTACGAGCAGTACTTC. This sequence encodes CSVDSGSSYEQYF. The V and J genes are TRBV29-1 and TRBJ2-7; 9 nucleotides agree with TRBD2. The CDR3 extends over 13 amino acids. CDR1 and CDR2 from the germline V gene are SQVTM and ANQGSEA. V shed 3 bases, J shed 0 bases, and the junction held 0 bases outside the gene matches.